Presented here are 24 T cell receptor beta chains from one specimen sequenced in a study of vaccination and CD4 T cells after COVID-19. These receptors have no known antigen. Treatment indicated: roughly 10-day PBMC culture with coronavirus spike peptide pools or control peptides (ViraFEST assay). The Oncomine TCR Beta short-read assay sequenced DNA from cultured CD4+ T cells. MiXCR, applied by TCRdb to the PCR reads, yields one record per CDR3 protein. The table has almost 20,000 distinct CDR3 sequences, 65% to 80% seen once; the top ten hold about a sixth. The source material was CD4+ T cells from blood, cultured in vitro, sampled after SARS-CoV-2 vaccination. The receptors were sampled from a human donor who received a COVID-19 vaccine.

V gene TRBV3-1 combines with J gene TRBJ1-3, with D tentatively TRBD1 (5 bases). The V end lost 4 bases, the J end lost 4 bases, and 17 bases lay between the germline ends. Germline V lookup: CDR1 LGHDT, CDR2 YNNKEL (reference sequence). CDR3 size: 16 residues. CDR3 sequence: CASSLLTDSAGNTIYF. As DNA, the CDR3 is TGTGCCAGCAGCCTACTCACCGACAGTGCGGGAAACACCATATATTTT.

This clonotype was counted between two and nine times. The CDR3 DNA reads as TGTGCCAGCAGTCCCGGACAGGGGGCTTACTATGGCTACACCTTC. This sequence encodes CASSPGQGAYYGYTF. The chain has TRBV12-3 or TRBV12-4 and TRBJ1-2; TRBD1 aligns across 11 bases. This CDR3 is built from 15 residues. Trimming cost V 5 bases and J 3 bases; bases outside gene matches: 5.

This chain connects TRBV19 to TRBJ2-3; 9 bases agree with TRBD2. This CDR3 has 16 residues. The germline V gene has CDR1 LNHDA and CDR2 SQIVND (reference sequence). The V and J ends lost 3 bases and 2 bases, in that order; junction bases with no gene match: 6. CDR3 nucleotides: TGTGCCAGTAGTATGGTAGCGGGGGAATACACAGATACGCAGTATTTT. Its protein product is CASSMVAGEYTDTQYF.

The rearrangement links TRBV27 to TRBJ2-5, with D unclear. Trimming cost V 5 bases and J 0 bases, with 10 bases left between them. In germline, CDR1 is MNHEY, CDR2 SMNVEV (reference sequence). The CDR3 runs to 14 residues. The CDR3 reads CASSPHKYQETQYF. CDR3 DNA sequence: TGTGCCAGCAGTCCCCACAAGTACCAAGAGACCCAGTACTTC.

The genes are TRBV7-2 and TRBJ2-5; 7 positions agree with TRBD1. The germline gives CDR1 SGHTA, CDR2 FQGNSA. Trimming took 3 bases from V and 4 from J; bases not matched to a gene: 5. CDR3 length equals 14 residues. The CDR3 is CASSLDRDRETQYF. The DNA of the CDR3 is TGTGCCAGCAGCTTGGACCGGGACAGAGAGACCCAGTACTTC. The variable domain in full, with the rest retrieved from reference TRBV7-2 and TRBJ2-5, is GAGVSQSPSNKVTEKGKDVELRCDPISGHTALYWYRQSLGQGLEFLIYFQGNSAPDKSGLPSDRFSAERTGGSVSTLTIQRTQQEDSAVYLCASSLDRDRETQYFGPGTRLLVL.

This chain links TRBV6-1 with TRBJ1-5; the D is unclear. The CDR3 is 12 amino acids. Between the trimmed V and J ends, which lost 6 bases and 1 base, there was a span of 4 bases. CDR1 MNHNS and CDR2 SASEGT come from the germline V gene. CDR3 residues: CASRDSNQPQHF. CDR3 sequence (DNA): TGTGCCAGCAGGGACAGCAATCAGCCCCAGCATTTT.

This clonotype has a single count. V and J are TRBV21-1 and TRBJ1-2; the table's D call, TRBD1, has no DNA check behind it. TRBV21-1 is given as a pseudogene. This CDR3 is built from 16 residues. This CDR3 is CASSKPVRDRGLGYTF. CDR3 nucleotide sequence: TGTGCCAGCAGCAAACCCGTGAGGGACAGGGGATTGGGCTACACCTTC.

The genes are TRBV5-1 and TRBJ2-3; the D call may be TRBD1 or TRBD2 (5 bases each). CDR1 is SGHRS, CDR2 YFSETQ, per germline. The germline V and J ends were trimmed by 1 base and 4 bases, with 16 bases remaining between them. This CDR3 comprises 16 residues. The CDR3 here is CASSLPPGPPADTQYF. The CDR3 bases are TGCGCCAGCAGCTTGCCCCCGGGACCACCTGCAGATACGCAGTATTTT. Filled out from reference TRBV5-1 and TRBJ2-3, the complete variable domain reads KAGVTQTPRYLIKTRGQQVTLSCSPISGHRSVSWYQQTPGQGLQFLFEYFSETQRNKGNFPGRFSGRQFSNSRSEMNVSTLELGDSALYLCASSLPPGPPADTQYFGPGTRLTVL.

CDR3 coding DNA: TGCGCCAGCAGTCCCAAACTTAACACTGAAGCTTTCTTT. Its protein is CASSPKLNTEAFF. The rearrangement uses TRBV10-1 and TRBJ1-1; no firm D call. With 5 bases removed from V and 2 bases from J, the gap between germline ends came to 9 bases. In germline, CDR1 is WNHNN, CDR2 SYGVQD (reference sequence). The CDR3 loop spans 13 amino acids.

The rearrangement joins TRBV20-1 to TRBJ1-1, with 8 bases fitting TRBD1. CDR1 is DFQATT and CDR2 is SNEGSKA in the germline V gene (reference sequence). J was trimmed by 3 bases and V by 1 base; bases with no gene match: 7. This CDR3 has 15 residues. CDR3 amino acids: CSARGQPDRDTEAFF. The CDR3 coding sequence is TGCAGTGCTAGAGGTCAACCGGACAGGGACACTGAAGCTTTCTTT.

V gene TRBV12-3 or TRBV12-4 combines with J gene TRBJ1-1, with no clear D. The CDR3 consists of 12 residues. The V end was cut by 3 bases, the J end by 8 bases, with 10 bases between. CDR3 sequence: CASSLVGGEAFF. CDR3 bases: TGTGCCAGCAGTTTGGTGGGCGGAGAAGCTTTCTTT.

The chain couples TRBV30 to TRBJ1-6; D is ambiguous. The CDR3 contains 17 residues. Germline V gene lookup returns CDR1 GTSNPN and CDR2 SVGIG (reference sequence). Trimming removed 0 bases from V and 0 bases from J, with 12 bases in between. CDR3 residues: CAWSVKRISSYNSPLHF. The CDR3 DNA follows: TGTGCCTGGAGTGTAAAGCGGATTAGCTCCTATAATTCACCCCTCCACTTT.

The chain links TRBV15 to TRBJ1-5; D is possibly TRBD1 (6 bases). The CDR3 is made up of 17 amino acids. In germline, CDR1 is LNHNV, CDR2 YYDKDF (reference sequence). Trimming cost V 1 base and J 4 bases, with 17 bases left between them. The CDR3 coding sequence is TGTGCCACCAGCAGAGGTCTTACAGGGAGTAGGAATCAGCCCCAGCATTTT. It specifies CATSRGLTGSRNQPQHF.

This sequence joins TRBV25-1 and TRBJ1-3; 7 bases agree with TRBD1. With 3 bases clipped from V and 3 bases from J, the junction kept 8 bases outside the gene matches. This CDR3 comprises 16 residues. Germline assignment: CDR1 MGHDK and CDR2 SYGVNS. The CDR3 coding sequence is TGTGCCAGCAGTGATTGGTCAGGGGACAGTGGAAACACCATATATTTT. Translation: CASSDWSGDSGNTIYF.

This clonotype was seen only a few times. The chain couples TRBV19 to TRBJ1-1; D gene uncertain. Looked up from germline, CDR1 is LNHDA and CDR2 is SQIVND (reference sequence). The CDR3 contains 13 residues. V was clipped by 3 bases and J by 6 bases, with 11 bases between them. The CDR3 DNA is TGTGCCAGTAGTATTCGGTGGGAGGCTGAAGCTTTCTTT. Translation: CASSIRWEAEAFF.

The chain combines TRBV7-9 with TRBJ1-1; D gene ambiguous. The CDR3 totals 13 residues. Between the trimmed V and J ends, which lost 3 bases and 0 bases, there was a span of 5 bases. The germline gives CDR1 SEHNR, CDR2 FQNEAQ (reference sequence). CDR3 sequence: CASSLGMNTEAFF. The CDR3 coding sequence is TGTGCCAGCAGCTTGGGGATGAACACTGAAGCTTTCTTT.

The chain links TRBV20-1 to TRBJ1-1, with 9 bases identical to TRBD1. This CDR3 spans 17 amino acids. Germline CDR1 and CDR2: DFQATT and SNEGSKA (reference sequence). V gave up 3 bases and J gave up 3 bases; unmatched junction bases: 14. The CDR3 is CSASRDRVVARDTEAFF. In nucleotides, the CDR3 is TGCAGTGCTAGTAGGGACAGGGTCGTGGCTAGGGACACTGAAGCTTTCTTT.

The chain carries TRBV2 and TRBJ1-2; tentatively, D is TRBD1 (6 bases). V lost 2 bases and J 4 bases, leaving 14 bases between the germline ends. This CDR3 has 15 residues. CDR1 and CDR2 (germline): SNHLY, FYNNEI. In DNA form, the CDR3 reads TGTGCCAGCAGTGAAAGGGCGGGGGGCCTCTATGGCTACACCTTC. Amino acids: CASSERAGGLYGYTF.

The genes are TRBV30 and TRBJ1-2; D is unclear. This CDR3 contains 12 residues. CDR1 and CDR2 (germline): GTSNPN, SVGIG (reference sequence). The V end lost 1 base, the J end lost 8 bases, and 11 bases lay between the germline ends. The CDR3 protein is CAWSGGVGGYTF. The CDR3 DNA sequence: TGTGCCTGGAGTGGGGGTGTGGGAGGCTACACCTTC.

V gene TRBV11-3 combines with J gene TRBJ1-3, with no clear D. Between the trimmed V and J ends, which lost 1 base and 4 bases, there was a span of 14 bases. Looked up from germline, CDR1 is SGHNT and CDR2 is YENEEA. The CDR3 contains 16 residues. The CDR3 nucleotides read TGTGCCAGCAGCTTAGGGCCAACGGCAGGAGGAAACACCATATATTTT. It codes for CASSLGPTAGGNTIYF.

The V and J genes are TRBV24-1 and TRBJ2-2; TRBD1 matches at 8 bases. With V trimmed by 4 bases and J by 0 bases, 15 bases remained unmatched. Germline assignment: CDR1 KGHDR and CDR2 SFDVKD. The CDR3 has 20 residues. The CDR3 DNA follows: TGTGCCACCAGTGAGCCCAGTACCGGGACAGGAGTGACGAACACCGGGGAGCTGTTTTTT. Translation: CATSEPSTGTGVTNTGELFF.

This clonotype was seen a handful of times. The chain is built from TRBV6-1 and TRBJ2-6; a possible D gene is TRBD2 (6 bases). The germline V gene encodes CDR1 MNHNS and CDR2 SASEGT. V was shortened by 6 bases and J by 0 bases, with 15 bases between the two germline ends. The CDR3 is 17 residues long. CDR3 sequence (DNA): TGTGCCAGCAGCCCGAAAACCGGGAGCTCTGGGGCCAACGTCCTGACTTTC. It yields the protein CASSPKTGSSGANVLTF.

V is TRBV19 and J is TRBJ1-2; 11 bases align to TRBD1. Trimming cost V 6 bases and J 4 bases; bases outside gene matches: 1. Per germline, CDR1 LNHDA and CDR2 SQIVND (reference sequence). The CDR3 covers 13 residues. CDR3 in DNA: TGTGCCAGTAGGGGGACAGGGGGCTATGGCTACACCTTC. Protein sequence: CASRGTGGYGYTF.

The V call is TRBV2, the J call TRBJ1-2, with TRBD1 identical over 9 bases. This CDR3 comprises 13 residues. The V gene's germline CDR1 is SNHLY and CDR2 FYNNEI. The junction had 5 bases not matched to a gene; V was cut back by 6 bases and J by 6 bases. DNA of the CDR3: TGTGCCAGCAGAAGACAGGGGGAGAATGGCTACACCTTC. Its protein is CASRRQGENGYTF.